This T cell receptor beta chain was profiled in a study of blood T cells in healthy people across ages. Study details: Template switching retrieved approximately one barcoded beta molecule for each two T cells.

Investigators took about 9.4 milliliters of peripheral blood from every donor. Per sample, at least 5 micrograms of total RNA were extracted. The use of a sample-barcoded 5' primer and a J-beta primer mix characterized a second PCR of about 6 to 12 cycles. TCRdb reprocessed the 5' RACE reads via MiXCR and lists one record per CDR3 protein. The sample yields approximately 670,000 distinct CDR3 sequences, 40% to 45% seen once. This clonotype was found a few times. The sequence was obtained from a man at least 80 years old in good health. Input material: blood.

CDR3 residues: CASSPGTIYNEQFF. CDR3 in DNA: TGCGCCAGCAGCCCTGGGACTATCTACAATGAGCAGTTCTTC. The rearrangement links TRBV5-1 to TRBJ2-1, with 7 bases fitting TRBD2. V trimming: 4 bases; J trimming: 3 bases; junction bases outside the gene matches: 4. Per germline, CDR1 SGHRS and CDR2 YFSETQ. The CDR3 contains 14 residues.